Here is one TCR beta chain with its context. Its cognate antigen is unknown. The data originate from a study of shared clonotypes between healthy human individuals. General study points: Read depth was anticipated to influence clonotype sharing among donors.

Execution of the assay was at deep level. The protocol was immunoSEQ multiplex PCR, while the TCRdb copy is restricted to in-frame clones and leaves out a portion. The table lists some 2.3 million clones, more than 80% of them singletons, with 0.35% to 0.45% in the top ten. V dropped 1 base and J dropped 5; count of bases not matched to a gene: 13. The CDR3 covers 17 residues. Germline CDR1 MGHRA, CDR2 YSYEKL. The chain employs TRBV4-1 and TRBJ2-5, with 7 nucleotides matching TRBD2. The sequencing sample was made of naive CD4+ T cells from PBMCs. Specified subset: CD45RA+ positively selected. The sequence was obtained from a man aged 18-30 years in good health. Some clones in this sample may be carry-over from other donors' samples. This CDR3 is CASSQVTGGGRRETQYF. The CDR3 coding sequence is TGCGCCAGCAGCCAAGTAACTGGGGGGGGTAGGAGGGAGACCCAGTACTTC.